This TCR beta chain was profiled in a study of T cell responses to AZD1222 COVID-19 vaccine. Study results and caveats: Reportedly, nearly half the spike-specific TCRs target unmutated variant regions.

Sequencing used immunoSEQ multiplex PCR; TCRdb keeps in-frame clones, though not all of them. The repertoire includes over 110,000 clones, about nine tenths of them detected once, and approximately 1.8% sits in the top ten. The CDR3 extends over 14 amino acids. V was clipped by 5 bases and J by 9 bases; unmatched bases: 8. Germline values: CDR1 SGHAT, CDR2 FQNNGV. A word on this clone: The antigen remains undetermined.

This TCR was sampled from an adult who received the AZD1222 COVID-19 vaccine. The sequenced sample was peripheral blood, obtained 28 days after the second AZD1222 dose. The V gene is TRBV11-2, the J gene TRBJ2-1; 9 bases are shared with TRBD2. This CDR3 is CASSLSGGMGEQFF. CDR3 DNA sequence: TGTGCCAGCAGCCTGAGCGGGGGGATGGGTGAGCAGTTCTTC.